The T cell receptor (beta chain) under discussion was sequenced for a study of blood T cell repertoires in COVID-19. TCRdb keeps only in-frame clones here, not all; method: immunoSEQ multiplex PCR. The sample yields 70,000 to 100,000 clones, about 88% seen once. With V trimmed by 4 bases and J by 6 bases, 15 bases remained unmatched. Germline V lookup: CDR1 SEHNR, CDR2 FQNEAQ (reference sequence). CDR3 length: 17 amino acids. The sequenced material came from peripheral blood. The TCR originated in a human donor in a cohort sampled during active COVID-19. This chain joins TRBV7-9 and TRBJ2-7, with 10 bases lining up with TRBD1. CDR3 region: CASSSPPGQGVVGEQYF. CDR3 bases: TGTGCCAGCAGCTCACCCCCCGGACAGGGGGTTGTAGGCGAGCAGTACTTC.